This entry lists 28 T cell receptor beta chains sequenced from one sample in a study of blood T cell repertoires in COVID-19. Profiled with immunoSEQ multiplex PCR; TCRdb holds only in-frame clones, not every one. This table has over 250,000 clones, approximately 89% appearing once. The sequencing sample was made of peripheral blood. The receptors originated from a man between 40 and 49 years old who had recovered from COVID-19.

The chain recombines TRBV11-2 with TRBJ1-1; the D is unclear. CDR3 size: 13 residues. Trimming removed 1 base at V and 6 bases at J, with 9 bases between. Germline CDR1 and CDR2: SGHAT and FQNNGV. CDR3: CASSLGPRAEAFF. Here the CDR3 DNA reads TGTGCCAGCAGCTTAGGACCCCGGGCTGAAGCTTTCTTT.

V and J are TRBV7-2 and TRBJ2-3; tentative D call: TRBD1 (6 bases). The CDR3 sequence is 16 residues long. Trimming cost V 4 bases and J 7 bases, with 21 bases left between them. CDR1 SGHTA and CDR2 FQGNSA come from the germline V gene. The CDR3 nucleotides read TGTGCCAGCAGCTCAGAGACAGGCAGGCCAGGAAATACGCAGTATTTT. It yields the protein CASSSETGRPGNTQYF.

The DNA for the CDR3 is TGCGCCAGCAGCCTCCAGGCGAACACTGAAGCTTTCTTT. Translation: CASSLQANTEAFF. The chain couples TRBV5-1 to TRBJ1-1; no definite D call. CDR1 and CDR2 (germline): SGHRS, YFSETQ. This CDR3 is built from 13 residues. V shed 4 bases and J shed 1 base, with 8 bases lying between them.

This chain uses TRBV5-1 with TRBJ1-4, with D uncertain. V was pared by 0 bases and J by 7 bases, with 16 bases between. Germline V gene lookup returns CDR1 SGHRS and CDR2 YFSETQ. The CDR3 is 16 amino acids. The CDR3 DNA reads as TGCGCCAGCAGCTTGGCCGGTAAAAGATATTCTGAAAAACTGTTTTTT. Its translation: CASSLAGKRYSEKLFF. The entire variable domain, with the rest obtained from reference TRBV5-1 and TRBJ1-4, is as follows: KAGVTQTPRYLIKTRGQQVTLSCSPISGHRSVSWYQQTPGQGLQFLFEYFSETQRNKGNFPGRFSGRQFSNSRSEMNVSTLELGDSALYLCASSLAGKRYSEKLFFGSGTQLSVL.

This clone turned up a few times. This chain uses TRBV30 with TRBJ2-3; TRBD2 is a possible D gene (6 bases). CDR1 GTSNPN and CDR2 SVGIG come from the germline V gene (reference sequence). V was pared by 3 bases and J by 1 base, with 14 bases between. The CDR3 sequence is 15 residues long. CDR3 sequence reads: CAWRERDSRTDTQYF. The DNA of the CDR3 is TGTGCCTGGAGGGAACGGGACTCACGCACAGATACGCAGTATTTT.

This rearrangement joins TRBV7-9 to TRBJ2-7; the match to TRBD1 covers 8 bases. The CDR3 runs 16 residues. CDR1 is SEHNR and CDR2 is FQNEAQ in the germline V gene (reference sequence). The junction had 12 bases not matched to a gene; V was cut back by 4 bases and J by 4 bases. CDR3 sequence: CASSWQMTGAEYEQYF. CDR3 coding DNA: TGTGCCAGCAGCTGGCAAATGACAGGGGCAGAGTACGAGCAGTACTTC.

V usage is TRBV30 and J usage is TRBJ2-5; 12 bases agree with TRBD2. After removal of 0 bases from V and 2 bases from J, the junction contained 7 bases not matched to a gene. CDR1 GTSNPN and CDR2 SVGIG come from the germline V gene (reference sequence). The CDR3 covers 17 residues. The DNA of the CDR3 is TGTGCCTGGAGTGTAGGTCTAGCGGGAGGGGGGCAAGAGACCCAGTACTTC. Its protein product is CAWSVGLAGGGQETQYF.

V gene TRBV19 combines with J gene TRBJ1-1, with 7 bases identical to TRBD1. The V and J ends lost 8 bases and 0 bases, in that order; junction bases with no gene match: 6. Germline V lookup: CDR1 LNHDA, CDR2 SQIVND (reference sequence). This CDR3 comprises 14 residues. This chain's CDR3 is CASGKQGMNTEAFF. CDR3 sequence (DNA): TGTGCCAGTGGAAAACAGGGGATGAACACTGAAGCTTTCTTT.

J is TRBJ1-5 and V is TRBV19; no definite D call. The CDR3 covers 14 residues. The germline CDR1 and CDR2 sequences are LNHDA and SQIVND (reference sequence). CDR3 protein: CAGGLQGSNQPQHF. The CDR3 DNA reads TGTGCTGGCGGGCTCCAAGGCAGCAATCAGCCCCAGCATTTT.

The chain carries TRBV28 and TRBJ1-2, with D perhaps TRBD1 (6 bases). From germline, CDR1 is MDHEN and CDR2 SYDVKM. This CDR3 region has 13 residues. V was pared by 6 bases and J by 6 bases, with 14 bases between. The CDR3: CASRDQGLDGYTF. For the CDR3, the DNA is TGTGCCAGCAGGGACCAGGGGCTCGATGGCTACACCTTC.

The chain has TRBV7-9 and TRBJ1-1; the match to TRBD1 covers 8 bases. Germline V gene sequence: CDR1 SEHNR, CDR2 FQNEAQ (reference sequence). V was pared by 7 bases and J by 5 bases, with 9 bases of the junction left unmatched. The CDR3 length is 14 residues. For the CDR3, the DNA is TGTGCCAGCAATTTACAGGGGGTCAGAACTGAAGCTTTCTTT. Amino acid sequence: CASNLQGVRTEAFF.

This sequence joins TRBV5-4 and TRBJ2-7; 11 nucleotides match TRBD2. The CDR3 covers 16 residues. Trimming cost V 0 bases and J 2 bases; bases outside gene matches: 4. Germline V gene data show CDR1 as SGHNT and CDR2 as YYREEE (reference sequence). The CDR3 DNA follows: TGTGCCAGCAGCTTGGGACTAGCGGGGTACCCCTACGAGCAGTACTTC. Translation: CASSLGLAGYPYEQYF.

This chain links TRBV11-2 with TRBJ2-2; the match to TRBD1 covers 11 bases. The CDR3 consists of 14 residues. From germline, CDR1 is SGHAT and CDR2 FQNNGV. V lost 8 bases, J lost 5 bases, and 4 bases stayed unmatched. The CDR3 loop reads CASSGQGATGELFF. The CDR3 bases are TGTGCCAGCTCCGGACAGGGGGCGACCGGGGAGCTGTTTTTT.

The chain is built from TRBV9 and TRBJ1-4; possibly TRBD1 for D (6 bases). CDR3 length: 14 residues. CDR1 and CDR2 (germline): SGDLS, YYNGEE. V lost 3 bases, J lost 4 bases, and 10 bases lay in between. The CDR3 nucleotides read TGTGCCAGCAGCGGAAAAGGGGGTAATGAAAAACTGTTTTTT. Protein product: CASSGKGGNEKLFF.

V is TRBV3-1 (or the pseudogene TRBV3-2) and J is TRBJ1-1; TRBD1 matches 7 bases. The CDR3 extends over 15 amino acids. V shed 4 bases and J 10 bases; nucleotides not matched to a gene: 15. The germline V gene has CDR1 LGHDT and CDR2 YNNKEL (reference sequence). This CDR3 reads CASSRYGTARVGAFF. The CDR3 DNA is TGTGCCAGCAGCCGATACGGGACAGCCCGGGTCGGAGCTTTCTTT.

The J gene is TRBJ1-1, the V gene TRBV30, with 7 nucleotides matching TRBD1. J lost 9 bases, V lost 5 bases, and 15 bases had no gene match. The CDR3 sequence is 14 residues long. Germline CDR1 GTSNPN, CDR2 SVGIG (reference sequence). CDR3 loop: CAWEPIDRERKAFF. CDR3 DNA sequence: TGTGCCTGGGAGCCTATAGACAGGGAAAGAAAAGCTTTCTTT.

The gene calls are TRBV7-2 and TRBJ2-1, with 8 bases aligning to TRBD2. The CDR3 is 16 amino acids. The germline V gene encodes CDR1 SGHTA and CDR2 FQGNSA. V was clipped by 5 bases and J by 7 bases; unmatched bases: 13. The CDR3 DNA reads as TGTGCCAGCAGCCCGCACTCAGGAGCGGGAGCGAATGAGCAGTTCTTC. Protein product: CASSPHSGAGANEQFF.

The rearrangement links TRBV3-1 (or the pseudogene TRBV3-2) to TRBJ1-6, with TRBD1 matching 7 bases. The V gene's germline CDR1 is LGHDT and CDR2 YNNKEL (reference sequence). The V and J ends lost 4 bases and 6 bases, in that order; junction bases with no gene match: 12. The CDR3 contains 17 residues. The CDR3 sequence is CASSLRRVGQSNSPLHF. DNA for the CDR3: TGTGCCAGCAGCCTAAGGAGAGTGGGACAGAGTAATTCACCCCTCCACTTT.

The genes are TRBV18 and TRBJ2-7; TRBD1 agrees at 9 bases. This CDR3 has 12 residues. Germline lookup yields CDR1 KGHSH and CDR2 LQKENI. After removal of 5 bases from V and 5 bases from J, the junction contained 1 base not matched to a gene. The CDR3 spells CASSTGGHEQYF. Written as DNA, the CDR3 is TGTGCCAGCTCAACAGGGGGCCACGAGCAGTACTTC.

The rearrangement joins TRBV9 to TRBJ2-1; 9 bases line up with TRBD2. Germline V gene sequence: CDR1 SGDLS, CDR2 YYNGEE. V was pared by 0 bases and J by 6 bases, with 10 bases of the junction left unmatched. The CDR3 runs 17 residues. CDR3 in amino acids: CASSVGTGGLAPNEQFF. The CDR3 DNA follows: TGTGCCAGCAGCGTAGGGACTGGGGGACTAGCTCCCAATGAGCAGTTCTTC.

The V gene is TRBV11-3, the J gene TRBJ2-7, with TRBD1 matching over 8 bases. J gave up 5 bases and V 6 bases, and 6 bases lay outside the gene matches. There are 13 residues in the CDR3. In germline, CDR1 is SGHNT, CDR2 YENEEA. CDR3 coding DNA: TGTGCCAGCAGTTCAGGGGGCCTCGACGAGCAGTACTTC. It encodes CASSSGGLDEQYF.

The chain uses TRBV6-4 and TRBJ2-5; D might be TRBD2 (6 bases). The CDR3 has 14 residues. Trimming took 0 bases from V and 1 from J, leaving 6 bases between them. The germline V gene encodes CDR1 MRHNA and CDR2 SNTAGT. CDR3 nucleotides: TGTGCCAGCAGTGACTCGGGGGGCCAAGAGACCCAGTACTTC. Translating it yields CASSDSGGQETQYF.

CDR3 sequence: CASSVFEASYEQYF. In DNA, the CDR3 is TGTGCCAGCAGCGTTTTTGAGGCATCCTACGAGCAGTACTTC. The V and J genes are TRBV9 and TRBJ2-7, with D unresolved. V dropped 2 bases and J dropped 1 base, with 10 bases sitting between them. The CDR3 consists of 14 residues. Germline lookup yields CDR1 SGDLS and CDR2 YYNGEE. The full variable domain, with the rest looked up from reference TRBV9 and TRBJ2-7, is DSGVTQTPKHLITATGQRVTLRCSPRSGDLSVYWYQQSLDQGLQFLIQYYNGEERAKGNILERFSAQQFPDLHSELNLSSLELGDSALYFCASSVFEASYEQYFGPGTRLTVT.

The CDR3: CATSWTGGDEQFF. The CDR3 DNA reads TGTGCCACCAGCTGGACAGGGGGCGATGAGCAGTTCTTC. V is TRBV15 and J is TRBJ2-1, with TRBD1 matching over 11 bases. The V and J ends lost 5 bases and 8 bases, in that order; junction bases with no gene match: 2. The CDR3 sequence is 13 residues long. CDR1 LNHNV and CDR2 YYDKDF come from the germline V gene (reference sequence).

The chain employs TRBV6-5 and TRBJ1-1; 9 nucleotides match TRBD1. The V and J ends lost 7 bases and 6 bases, in that order; junction bases with no gene match: 9. The CDR3 loop spans 14 amino acids. Germline assignment: CDR1 MNHEY and CDR2 SVGAGI. For the CDR3, the DNA is TGTGCCAGCAAACTGGACAGGGGAGTTCCTGAAGCTTTCTTT. Translating it yields CASKLDRGVPEAFF.

This clone was counted a few times. This chain links TRBV5-4 with TRBJ2-7; the match to TRBD1 covers 9 bases. V gave up 4 bases and J gave up 10 bases; unmatched junction bases: 9. Per germline, CDR1 SGHNT and CDR2 YYREEE (reference sequence). The CDR3 is 13 residues long. This CDR3 is CASSKGQGLLQYF. The DNA of the CDR3 is TGTGCCAGCAGCAAGGGACAGGGACTACTCCAGTACTTC.

The chain recombines TRBV3-1 (or the pseudogene TRBV3-2) with TRBJ2-1; a possible D gene is TRBD2 (6 bases). Germline V gene lookup returns CDR1 LGHDT and CDR2 YNNKEL (reference sequence). The CDR3 sequence is 13 residues long. V was cut by 6 bases and J by 7 bases, with 13 bases left in between. The CDR3 DNA reads as TGTGCCAGCAGGCGAGAAGGAGGGAATGAGCAGTTCTTC. This translates into CASRREGGNEQFF.

The gene calls are TRBV19 and TRBJ2-7, with a tentative D call TRBD1 (6 bases). The V end lost 6 bases, the J end lost 0 bases, and 15 bases lay between the germline ends. CDR1 LNHDA and CDR2 SQIVND come from the germline V gene (reference sequence). CDR3 length equals 15 residues. Here the CDR3 reads CASSRGTPSSYEQYF. In nucleotides, the CDR3 is TGTGCCAGTAGCCGAGGGACACCGAGCTCCTACGAGCAGTACTTC.